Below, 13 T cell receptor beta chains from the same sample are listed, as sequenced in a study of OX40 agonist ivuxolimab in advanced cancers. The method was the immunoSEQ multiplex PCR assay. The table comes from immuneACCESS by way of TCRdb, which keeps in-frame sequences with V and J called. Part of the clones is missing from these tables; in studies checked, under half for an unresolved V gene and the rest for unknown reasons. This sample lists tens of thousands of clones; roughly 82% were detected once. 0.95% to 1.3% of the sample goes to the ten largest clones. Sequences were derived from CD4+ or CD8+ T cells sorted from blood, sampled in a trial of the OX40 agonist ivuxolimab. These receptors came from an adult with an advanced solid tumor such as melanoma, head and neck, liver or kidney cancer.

The CDR3 DNA follows: TGTGCCGAACGAACTGAGTACAATGAGCAGTTCTTC. This sequence encodes CAERTEYNEQFF. The chain carries TRBV6-4 and TRBJ2-1; D gene uncertain. Per the germline V gene, CDR1 is MRHNA and CDR2 is SNTAGT. V lost 11 bases and J 4 bases, leaving 12 bases between the germline ends. The CDR3 covers 12 residues.

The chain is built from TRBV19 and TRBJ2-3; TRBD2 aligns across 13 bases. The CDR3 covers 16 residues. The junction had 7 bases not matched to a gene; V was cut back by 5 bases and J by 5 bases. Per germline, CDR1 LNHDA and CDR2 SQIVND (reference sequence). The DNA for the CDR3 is TGTGCCAGTAGTGTCACTAGCGGGGGGGGAAGAGATACGCAGTATTTT. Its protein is CASSVTSGGGRDTQYF. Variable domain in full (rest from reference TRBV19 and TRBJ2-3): DGGITQSPKYLFRKEGQNVTLSCEQNLNHDAMYWYRQDPGQGLRLIYYSQIVNDFQKGDIAEGYSVSREKKESFPLTVTSAQKNPTAFYLCASSVTSGGGRDTQYFGPGTRLTVL.

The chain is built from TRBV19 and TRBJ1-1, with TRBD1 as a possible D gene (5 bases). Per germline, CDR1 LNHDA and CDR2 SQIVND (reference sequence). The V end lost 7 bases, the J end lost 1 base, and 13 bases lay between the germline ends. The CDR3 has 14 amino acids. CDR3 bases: TGTGCCAGTATCCAACTGGGGGGGAACACTGAAGCTTTCTTT. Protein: CASIQLGGNTEAFF.

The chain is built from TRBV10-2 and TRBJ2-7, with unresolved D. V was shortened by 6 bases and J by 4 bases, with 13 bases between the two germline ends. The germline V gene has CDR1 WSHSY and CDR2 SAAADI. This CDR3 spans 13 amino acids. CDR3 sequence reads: CASRTAGAYEQYF. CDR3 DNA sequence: TGCGCCAGCAGAACAGCCGGTGCGTACGAGCAGTACTTC.

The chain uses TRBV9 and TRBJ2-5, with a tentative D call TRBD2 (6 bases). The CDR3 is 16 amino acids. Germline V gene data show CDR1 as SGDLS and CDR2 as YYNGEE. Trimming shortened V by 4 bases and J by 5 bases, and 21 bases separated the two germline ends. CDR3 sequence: CASSRALAGPPETQYF. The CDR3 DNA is TGTGCCAGCAGCCGAGCTCTGGCGGGGCCTCCGGAGACCCAGTACTTC.

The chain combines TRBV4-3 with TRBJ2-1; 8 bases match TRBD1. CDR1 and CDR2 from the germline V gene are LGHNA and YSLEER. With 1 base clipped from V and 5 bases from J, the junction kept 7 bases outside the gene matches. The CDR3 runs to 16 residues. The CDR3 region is CASSQADRASHNEQFF. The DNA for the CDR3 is TGCGCCAGCAGCCAAGCGGACAGGGCCTCACACAATGAGCAGTTCTTC.

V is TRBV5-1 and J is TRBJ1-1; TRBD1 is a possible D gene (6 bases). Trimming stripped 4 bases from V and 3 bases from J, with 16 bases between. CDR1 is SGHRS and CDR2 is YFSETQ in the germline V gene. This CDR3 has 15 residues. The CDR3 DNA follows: TGCGCCAGCAGCGCAGGGGCGACCACGGACACTGAAGCTTTCTTT. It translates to CASSAGATTDTEAFF.

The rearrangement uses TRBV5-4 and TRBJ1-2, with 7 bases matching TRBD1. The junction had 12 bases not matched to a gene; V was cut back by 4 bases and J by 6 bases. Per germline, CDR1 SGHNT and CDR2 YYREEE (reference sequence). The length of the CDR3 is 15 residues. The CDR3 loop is CASSHPTGRGNGYTF. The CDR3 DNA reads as TGTGCCAGCAGCCACCCGACAGGGAGGGGGAATGGCTACACCTTC. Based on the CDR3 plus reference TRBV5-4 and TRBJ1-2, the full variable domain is ETGVTQSPTHLIKTRGQQVTLRCSSQSGHNTVSWYQQALGQGPQFIFQYYREEENGRGNFPPRFSGLQFPNYSSELNVNALELDDSALYLCASSHPTGRGNGYTFGSGTRLTVV.

CDR3 nucleotide sequence: TGCAGCGTTGAAGCGGAAGTGAACTATGGCTACACCTTC. This codes for CSVEAEVNYGYTF. This sequence joins TRBV29-1 and TRBJ1-2; no clear D. Deletions cut 1 base from V and 2 bases from J, with 8 bases between. Germline CDR1 SQVTM, CDR2 ANQGSEA. The CDR3 length is 13 residues.

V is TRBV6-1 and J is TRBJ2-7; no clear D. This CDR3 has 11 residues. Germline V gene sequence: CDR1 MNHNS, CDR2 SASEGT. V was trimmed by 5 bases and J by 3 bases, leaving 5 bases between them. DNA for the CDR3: TGTGCCAGCAGTTATTACTACGAGCAGTACTTC. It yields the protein CASSYYYEQYF.

The CDR3 protein is CASSSGTEQYF. For the CDR3, the DNA is TGCGCCAGCAGTTCCGGGACAGAGCAGTACTTC. The chain has TRBV10-1 and TRBJ2-7; weak D call: TRBD1 (6 bases). The CDR3 has 11 residues. V dropped 5 bases and J dropped 7 bases, with 9 bases sitting between them. Germline loops: CDR1 WNHNN, CDR2 SYGVQD (reference sequence).

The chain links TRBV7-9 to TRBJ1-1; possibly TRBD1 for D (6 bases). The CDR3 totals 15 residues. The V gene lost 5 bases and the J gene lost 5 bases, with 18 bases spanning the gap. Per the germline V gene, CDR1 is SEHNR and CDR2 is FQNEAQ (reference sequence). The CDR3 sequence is CASSPRYRVGTEAFF. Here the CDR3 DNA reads TGTGCCAGCAGCCCCCGGTACAGGGTAGGAACTGAAGCTTTCTTT.

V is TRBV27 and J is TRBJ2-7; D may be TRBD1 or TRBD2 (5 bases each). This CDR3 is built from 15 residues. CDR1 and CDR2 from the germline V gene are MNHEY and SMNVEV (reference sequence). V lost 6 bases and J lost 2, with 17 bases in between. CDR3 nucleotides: TGTGCCAGCAGGCCTCTCCGGGACGGAGCCTACGAGCAGTACTTC. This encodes CASRPLRDGAYEQYF.